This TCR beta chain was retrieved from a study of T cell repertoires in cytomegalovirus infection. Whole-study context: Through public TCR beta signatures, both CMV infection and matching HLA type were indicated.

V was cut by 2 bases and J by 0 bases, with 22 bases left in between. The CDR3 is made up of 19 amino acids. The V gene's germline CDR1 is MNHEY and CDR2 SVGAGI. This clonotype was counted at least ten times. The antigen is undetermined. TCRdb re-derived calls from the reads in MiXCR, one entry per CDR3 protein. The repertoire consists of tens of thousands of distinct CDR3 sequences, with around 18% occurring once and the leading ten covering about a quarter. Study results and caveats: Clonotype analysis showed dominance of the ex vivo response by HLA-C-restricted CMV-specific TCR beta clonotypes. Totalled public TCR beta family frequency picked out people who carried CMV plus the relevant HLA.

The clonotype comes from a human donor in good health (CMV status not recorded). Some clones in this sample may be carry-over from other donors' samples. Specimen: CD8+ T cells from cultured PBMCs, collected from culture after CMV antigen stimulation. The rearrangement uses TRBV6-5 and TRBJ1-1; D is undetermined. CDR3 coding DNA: TGTGCCAGCAGTTACAACCCGAAGTTTTCGCCTTTCATGAACACTGAAGCTTTCTTT. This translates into CASSYNPKFSPFMNTEAFF.